The clone carrying this TCR beta chain appeared a few times. Antigen unknown. V was shortened by 4 bases and J by 0 bases, with 21 bases between the two germline ends. The CDR3 covers 18 residues. Germline CDR1 reads SEHNR; CDR2 reads FQNEAQ (reference sequence). This sample was taken from a study of vaccination and CD4 T cells after COVID-19. Described treatment: approximately 10-day PBMC culture with coronavirus spike peptide pools or control peptides (ViraFEST assay). An unexposed donor provided the CD4+ T cells, which were collected before the COVID-19 pandemic (2011-2018). The Oncomine TCR Beta short-read assay was applied to DNA of cultured CD4+ T cells. TCRdb reprocessed the PCR reads via MiXCR and lists one record per CDR3 protein. The data hold roughly 10,000 distinct CDR3 sequences, with around 59% observed a single time.

This chain links TRBV7-9 with TRBJ1-2; tentatively, D is TRBD1 (5 bases). The receptor comes from a human donor in good health. Sequencing input: CD4+ T cells from blood, cultured in vitro. The CDR3 protein is CASSSTVGRASPNYGYTF. CDR3 sequence (DNA): TGTGCCAGCAGCTCCACCGTGGGCAGGGCGTCACCTAACTATGGCTACACCTTC.